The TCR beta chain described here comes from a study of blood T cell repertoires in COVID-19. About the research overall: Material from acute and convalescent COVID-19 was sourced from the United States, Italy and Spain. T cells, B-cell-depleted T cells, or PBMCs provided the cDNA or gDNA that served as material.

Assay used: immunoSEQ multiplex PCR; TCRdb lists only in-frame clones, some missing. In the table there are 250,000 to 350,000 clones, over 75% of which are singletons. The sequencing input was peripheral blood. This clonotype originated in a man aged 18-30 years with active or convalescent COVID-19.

CDR3 sequence: CASNPGTIYNSPLHF. DNA for the CDR3: TGTGCCAGCAACCCCGGGACTATCTATAATTCACCCCTCCACTTT. This chain links TRBV2 with TRBJ1-6; possibly TRBD1 for D (5 bases). There are 15 residues in the CDR3. The germline CDR1 and CDR2 sequences are SNHLY and FYNNEI. Trimming removed 7 bases from V and 3 bases from J, with 13 bases in between.